This T cell receptor beta chain is drawn from a study of T-cell memory formation after mild COVID-19. This clonotype has a count of ten or more. Using its own MiXCR run on the 5' RACE reads, TCRdb lists one record per CDR3 protein. Here the sample spans a few hundred thousand distinct CDR3 sequences, approximately 15% being singletons. V was clipped by 5 bases and J by 1 base, with 8 bases between them. Germline CDR1 is SEHNR and CDR2 is FQNEAQ (reference sequence). The CDR3 covers 13 residues. The rearrangement joins TRBV7-9 to TRBJ1-1; maybe TRBD1 (6 bases). The sequenced sample consisted of PBMCs or a T cell subset sorted from them (not recorded which). The clonotype originates from a young man who had mild COVID-19 (a few samples of this study predate the infection). Cell type and time point are not known. The CDR3 sequence: CASSGQKNTEAFF. Here the CDR3 DNA reads TGTGCCAGCAGCGGACAGAAGAACACTGAAGCTTTCTTT.